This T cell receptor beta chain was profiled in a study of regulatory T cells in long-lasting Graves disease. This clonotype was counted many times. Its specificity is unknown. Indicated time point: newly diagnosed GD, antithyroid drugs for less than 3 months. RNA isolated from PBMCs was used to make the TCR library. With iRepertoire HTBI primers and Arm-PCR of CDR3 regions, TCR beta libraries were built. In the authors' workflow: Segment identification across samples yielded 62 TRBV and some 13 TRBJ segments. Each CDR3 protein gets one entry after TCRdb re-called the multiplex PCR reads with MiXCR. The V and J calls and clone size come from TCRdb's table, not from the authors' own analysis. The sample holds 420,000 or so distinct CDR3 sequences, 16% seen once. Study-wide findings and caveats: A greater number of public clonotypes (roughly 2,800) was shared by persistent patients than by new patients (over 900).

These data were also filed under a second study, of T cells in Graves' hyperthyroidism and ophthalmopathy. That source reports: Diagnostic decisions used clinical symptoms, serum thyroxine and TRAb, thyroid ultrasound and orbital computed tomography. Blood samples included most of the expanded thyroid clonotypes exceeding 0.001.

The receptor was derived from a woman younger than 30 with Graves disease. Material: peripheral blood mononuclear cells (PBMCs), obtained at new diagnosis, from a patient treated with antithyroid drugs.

The CDR3 DNA follows: TGTGCCACCTCGTGGCAGGGGCCCTACAATGAGCAGTTCTTC. This codes for CATSWQGPYNEQFF. The rearrangement uses TRBV2 and TRBJ2-1, with D perhaps matching TRBD1 (6 bases). Germline V gene sequence: CDR1 SNHLY, CDR2 FYNNEI. V was shortened by 10 bases and J by 2 bases, with 15 bases between the two germline ends. The CDR3 extends over 14 amino acids.